This T cell receptor beta chain is drawn from a study of OX40 agonist ivuxolimab in advanced cancers. Across the study: The eligibility criteria allowed prior anti-PD-1, anti-PD-L1 or anti-CTLA-4 therapy, and around 40% had some.

TCRdb keeps only in-frame clones here, not all; method: immunoSEQ multiplex PCR. The repertoire holds tens of thousands of clones, with about nine tenths as singletons. The V gene lost 4 bases and the J gene lost 0 bases, with 16 bases spanning the gap. This CDR3 is built from 17 residues. Germline V CDR1 and CDR2: LGHNA, YNFKEQ. Individuals having autoimmune disease history or systemic immunosuppression were not enrolled. Material: CD4+ or CD8+ T cells sorted from blood, obtained in a trial of the OX40 agonist ivuxolimab. This rearrangement joins TRBV4-2 to TRBJ1-3; possible D gene TRBD1, 6 bases. The sequence was collected from an adult with an advanced solid tumor such as melanoma, head and neck, liver or kidney cancer. CDR3 protein: CASSLGPGQNSGNTIYF. The CDR3 region has the DNA TGTGCCAGCAGCCTTGGCCCGGGACAAAACTCTGGAAACACCATATATTTT.